The subject of this entry is one T cell receptor (beta chain). Germline values: CDR1 SGHDN, CDR2 FVKESK. V gave up 0 bases and J gave up 3 bases, with 11 bases separating them. There are 15 residues in the CDR3. Assay: immunoSEQ multiplex PCR; the TCRdb copy retains only in-frame clones and omits some. The sample records 250,000 to 300,000 clones, roughly 90% being singletons. These data belong to a study of blood T cell repertoires in COVID-19. This sequence joins TRBV14 and TRBJ1-1; D might be TRBD1 (5 bases). Source material: peripheral blood. The receptor was derived from a woman aged 60-75 years with COVID-19, enrolled during active disease. The CDR3 DNA sequence: TGTGCCAGCAGCCAAGATAACAGGTGGTACACTGAAGCTTTCTTT. Protein: CASSQDNRWYTEAFF.